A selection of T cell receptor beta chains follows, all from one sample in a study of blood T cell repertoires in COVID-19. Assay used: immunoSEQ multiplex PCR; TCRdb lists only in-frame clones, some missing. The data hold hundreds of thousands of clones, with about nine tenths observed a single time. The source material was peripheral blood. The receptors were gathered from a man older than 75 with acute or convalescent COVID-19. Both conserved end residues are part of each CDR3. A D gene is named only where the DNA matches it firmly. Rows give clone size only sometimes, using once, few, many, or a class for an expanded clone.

CDR3 DNA: TGCAGTGCTAGTGGGACTAGCGGGAACACCGGGGAGCTGTTTTTT
CDR3 protein: CSASGTSGNTGELFF
V gene: TRBV20-1
D gene: TRBD2
clone size: NA
J gene: TRBJ2-2

CDR3 DNA: TGTGCCAGCAGTGGGTCAGGGTGGTCCTACGAGCAGTACTTC
CDR3 protein: CASSGSGWSYEQYF
V gene: TRBV27
D gene: NA
clone size: NA
J gene: TRBJ2-7

CDR3 DNA: TGTGCCAGCAGCCGGGGCCTAAACACCGGGGAGCTGTTTTTT
CDR3 protein: CASSRGLNTGELFF
V gene: TRBV3-1/TRBV3-2
D gene: NA
clone size: NA
J gene: TRBJ2-2

CDR3 DNA: TGTGCCAGCAGTGAAATAACTAGCACAGATACGCAGTATTTT
CDR3 protein: CASSEITSTDTQYF
V gene: TRBV6-1
D gene: NA
clone size: NA
J gene: TRBJ2-3

CDR3 DNA: TGTGCCAGTAGAGAGACAGGGGTATGGGCCAACGTCCTGACTTTC
CDR3 protein: CASRETGVWANVLTF
V gene: TRBV19
D gene: TRBD1
clone size: NA
J gene: TRBJ2-6

CDR3 DNA: TGTGCCAGCAGCTTAGCGATTGTAGGGCTAGCGACGAGCTCCTACAATGAGCAGTTCTTC
CDR3 protein: CASSLAIVGLATSSYNEQFF
V gene: TRBV7-8
D gene: NA
clone size: NA
J gene: TRBJ2-1

CDR3 DNA: TGTGCCACCAGGGAGGGGGCAGGGCCCTTCCAAGAGACCCAGTACTTC
CDR3 protein: CATREGAGPFQETQYF
V gene: TRBV24-1
D gene: NA
clone size: NA
J gene: TRBJ2-5

CDR3 DNA: TGTGCCAGCAGCTTAGTTGCAGGGGTACTCAACACTGAAGCTTTCTTT
CDR3 protein: CASSLVAGVLNTEAFF
V gene: TRBV7-8
D gene: NA
clone size: NA
J gene: TRBJ1-1

CDR3 DNA: TGTGCCAGCAGCCAGACTAGCGGGAGTACAGATACGCAGTATTTT
CDR3 protein: CASSQTSGSTDTQYF
V gene: TRBV3-1/TRBV3-2
D gene: TRBD2
clone size: NA
J gene: TRBJ2-3

CDR3 DNA: TGTGCCAGCAGTTTGAACCAGGTGTCTAATGAGCAGTTCTTC
CDR3 protein: CASSLNQVSNEQFF
V gene: TRBV28
D gene: NA
clone size: NA
J gene: TRBJ2-1

CDR3 DNA: TGTGCCAGCAGCTCCCGGGACAGGGGGCTGAATGAAAAACTGTTTTTT
CDR3 protein: CASSSRDRGLNEKLFF
V gene: TRBV7-8
D gene: TRBD1
clone size: NA
J gene: TRBJ1-4

CDR3 DNA: TGTGCCAGCAGCTTACGATCAGGGGGAGTGACCGGGGAGCTGTTTTTT
CDR3 protein: CASSLRSGGVTGELFF
V gene: TRBV7-2
D gene: TRBD1
clone size: NA
J gene: TRBJ2-2

CDR3 DNA: TGTGCCAGCAGCCGAGGGGGAGTCTCTGGAAACACCATATATTTT
CDR3 protein: CASSRGGVSGNTIYF
V gene: TRBV11-2
D gene: NA
clone size: NA
J gene: TRBJ1-3

CDR3 DNA: TGTGCCAGCAGCTTAGATTGGGGGCGCACTGAAGCTTTCTTT
CDR3 protein: CASSLDWGRTEAFF
V gene: TRBV5-5
D gene: NA
clone size: NA
J gene: TRBJ1-1

CDR3 DNA: TGTGCCAGCAGTCCCGGACCCCGGAGGTACGAGCAGTACTTC
CDR3 protein: CASSPGPRRYEQYF
V gene: TRBV27
D gene: NA
clone size: NA
J gene: TRBJ2-7

CDR3 DNA: TGTGCCAGTAGGGACAGTAACACCGGGGAGCTGTTTTTT
CDR3 protein: CASRDSNTGELFF
V gene: TRBV19
D gene: NA
clone size: NA
J gene: TRBJ2-2

CDR3 DNA: TGTGCCAGTAGTCGACAGGGAAATTCACCCCTCCACTTT
CDR3 protein: CASSRQGNSPLHF
V gene: TRBV19
D gene: TRBD1
clone size: NA
J gene: TRBJ1-6

CDR3 DNA: TGTGCCAGCAGACCTACAGGGGGCTCCGGGGAGCTGTTTTTT
CDR3 protein: CASRPTGGSGELFF
V gene: TRBV9
D gene: TRBD1
clone size: NA
J gene: TRBJ2-2

CDR3 DNA: TGTGCCAGTAGCCACACAGGGGCGGGAGGACGCACAGATACGCAGTATTTT
CDR3 protein: CASSHTGAGGRTDTQYF
V gene: TRBV19
D gene: NA
clone size: NA
J gene: TRBJ2-3

CDR3 DNA: TGTGCCACCAAAGGGGGGGCGTTGGGAGAGACCCAGTACTTC
CDR3 protein: CATKGGALGETQYF
V gene: TRBV27
D gene: NA
clone size: NA
J gene: TRBJ2-5

CDR3 DNA: TGTGCCAGCAGACTCCTTGGCGGGAGCGTCCCCGGGGAGCTGTTTTTT
CDR3 protein: CASRLLGGSVPGELFF
V gene: TRBV27
D gene: TRBD2
clone size: once
J gene: TRBJ2-2

CDR3 DNA: TGTGCCAGTAGTATGGGACTAGAGGTTCGGACCCAGTACTTC
CDR3 protein: CASSMGLEVRTQYF
V gene: TRBV19
D gene: TRBD2
clone size: NA
J gene: TRBJ2-5

CDR3 DNA: TGTGCCAGCAGTCCGTTGGTCAGGGTCGCTAATGAAAAACTGTTTTTT
CDR3 protein: CASSPLVRVANEKLFF
V gene: TRBV6-6
D gene: NA
clone size: once
J gene: TRBJ1-4

CDR3 DNA: TGTGCCAGCAGCTTAACGGGAGGAGCGGGAGGAGTAGAGACCCAGTACTTC
CDR3 protein: CASSLTGGAGGVETQYF
V gene: TRBV7-3
D gene: TRBD2
clone size: NA
J gene: TRBJ2-5

CDR3 DNA: TGTGCCAGCAGTGACACGGACAGGAAAAACTATGGCTACACCTTC
CDR3 protein: CASSDTDRKNYGYTF
V gene: TRBV6-6
D gene: TRBD1
clone size: NA
J gene: TRBJ1-2

CDR3 DNA: TGTGCCAGCAGGGAAACCCAGGACAGTTCAAGCCAGCCCCAGCATTTT
CDR3 protein: CASRETQDSSSQPQHF
V gene: TRBV6-6
D gene: NA
clone size: NA
J gene: TRBJ1-5

CDR3 DNA: TGTGCCAGGGGACAGGGGGGTCAGCCCCAGCATTTT
CDR3 protein: CARGQGGQPQHF
V gene: TRBV28
D gene: TRBD1
clone size: NA
J gene: TRBJ1-5

CDR3 DNA: TGTGCCAGCAGCTTAGGGCTCGGACAGGGAACAGATACGCAGTATTTT
CDR3 protein: CASSLGLGQGTDTQYF
V gene: TRBV7-9
D gene: TRBD1
clone size: NA
J gene: TRBJ2-3

CDR3 DNA: TGTGCCATCAGCCCCACGTTTGGCGGCTACACCTTC
CDR3 protein: CAISPTFGGYTF
V gene: TRBV10-3
D gene: NA
clone size: NA
J gene: TRBJ1-2

CDR3 DNA: TGTGCCAGTAGTGTGGACAGATTAAACACTGAAGCTTTCTTT
CDR3 protein: CASSVDRLNTEAFF
V gene: TRBV19
D gene: NA
clone size: NA
J gene: TRBJ1-1

CDR3 DNA: TGCGCCAGCAGCACAGGGTCAAAAATGGGAGAGACCCAGTACTTC
CDR3 protein: CASSTGSKMGETQYF
V gene: TRBV5-1
D gene: NA
clone size: NA
J gene: TRBJ2-5

CDR3 DNA: TGTGCCAGCAGCGTAGTGCCTCGGGACAGGGTTGGCCATGGCTACACCTTC
CDR3 protein: CASSVVPRDRVGHGYTF
V gene: TRBV9
D gene: TRBD1
clone size: NA
J gene: TRBJ1-2